These 21 T cell receptor beta chains share one sample of origin, sequenced in a study of patients and donors after allogeneic stem cell transplantation. TCRdb ran MiXCR on the RT-PCR reads and lists one entry per CDR3 protein. This table has approximately 150,000 distinct CDR3 sequences, 30% appearing once. Material for sequencing was blood, either unsorted or a sorted T cell fraction (not recorded which). The receptors come from a human donor who was either an allogeneic HSCT recipient or a stem cell or donor lymphocyte infusion donor (not recorded which). It is not recorded whose cells these are; they may come from a transplant donor.

The chain is built from TRBV15 and TRBJ1-5; D remains unclear. The CDR3 has 17 residues. Germline V lookup: CDR1 LNHNV, CDR2 YYDKDF (reference sequence). Trimming stripped 0 bases from V and 4 bases from J, with 16 bases between. The CDR3 nucleotides read TGTGCCACCAGCAGAGATCGGGCAGTTCTTACTAATCAGCCCCAGCATTTT. Amino acids: CATSRDRAVLTNQPQHF. Filled out from reference TRBV15 and TRBJ1-5, the complete variable domain reads DAMVIQNPRYQVTQFGKPVTLSCSQTLNHNVMYWYQQKSSQAPKLLFHYYDKDFNNEADTPDNFQSRRPNTSFCFLDIRSPGLGDTAMYLCATSRDRAVLTNQPQHFGDGTRLSIL.

The chain carries TRBV7-2 and TRBJ1-4; tentatively, D is TRBD1 (6 bases). Germline values: CDR1 SGHTA, CDR2 FQGNSA. Trimming removed 5 bases from V and 8 bases from J, with 18 bases in between. CDR3 length equals 15 residues. DNA of the CDR3: TGTGCCAGCAGCCCGCGGTTTGACAGGAAGGAAAAACTGTTTTTT. Translating it yields CASSPRFDRKEKLFF.

The chain recombines TRBV12-3 or TRBV12-4 with TRBJ2-2, with D tentatively TRBD2 (6 bases). V lost 8 bases and J lost 3, with 25 bases in between. This CDR3 has 18 amino acids. CDR3 sequence (DNA): TGTGCCAGCTTTGGGATGAAGTGGCGGGGAAGGGACACCGGGGAGCTGTTTTTT. As protein: CASFGMKWRGRDTGELFF.

This clonotype was detected only a few times. The chain links TRBV10-3 to TRBJ2-4; tentatively, D is TRBD1 or TRBD2 (5 bases each). V lost 4 bases and J lost 0, with 19 bases in between. Per the germline V gene, CDR1 is ENHRY and CDR2 is SYGVKD. The length of the CDR3 is 18 residues. As DNA, the CDR3 is TGTGCCATCAGTGGAGGGACCTCGACGGGAATAGCCAAAAACATTCAGTACTTC. This sequence encodes CAISGGTSTGIAKNIQYF.

At least ten counts were recorded for this clonotype. The DNA of the CDR3 is TGCGCCAGCAGCGCCGGACAGGGGGTGTACACTGAAGCTTTCTTT. Its translation: CASSAGQGVYTEAFF. This chain connects TRBV5-1 to TRBJ1-1; 10 bases are shared with TRBD1. Germline CDR1 SGHRS, CDR2 YFSETQ. The ends lost 4 bases at V and 3 bases at J; junction bases unmatched: 6. This CDR3 is 15 amino acids long. Full variable domain (remainder filled in from reference TRBV5-1 and TRBJ1-1): KAGVTQTPRYLIKTRGQQVTLSCSPISGHRSVSWYQQTPGQGLQFLFEYFSETQRNKGNFPGRFSGRQFSNSRSEMNVSTLELGDSALYLCASSAGQGVYTEAFFGQGTRLTVV.

V and J are TRBV7-8 and TRBJ2-1, with TRBD2 matching over 11 bases. The CDR3 runs 16 residues. In germline, CDR1 is SGHVS, CDR2 FQNEAQ. The J segment lost 7 bases and the V segment lost 6 bases, leaving 11 bases of the junction unmatched. CDR3 amino acids: CASSFPTGLAENEQFF. The CDR3 bases are TGTGCCAGCAGTTTCCCAACGGGACTAGCGGAGAATGAGCAGTTCTTC.

The chain links TRBV21-1 to TRBJ1-1. TRBV21-1 represents a pseudogene. CDR3 length: 17 amino acids. Here the CDR3 reads CASSKDPRRGLGTEAFF. CDR3 bases: TGTGCCAGCAGCAAAGATCCCAGGAGGGGATTGGGGACTGAAGCTTTCTTT.

The chain is built from TRBV7-9 and TRBJ2-7; 13 nucleotides line up with TRBD2. The CDR3 length is 17 residues. CDR1 is SEHNR and CDR2 is FQNEAQ in the germline V gene (reference sequence). Losses at the gene ends were 4 bases for V and 0 bases for J; bases not matched to a gene: 6. CDR3 nucleotide sequence: TGTGCCAGCAGCTATGGACTAGCGGGAGCCAGCTCCTACGAGCAGTACTTC. Its translation: CASSYGLAGASSYEQYF.

The J gene is TRBJ2-2, the V gene TRBV6-5; D is unresolved. Deletions cut 10 bases from V and 6 bases from J, with 12 bases between. The CDR3 has 12 amino acids. Germline CDR1 and CDR2: MNHEY and SVGAGI. CDR3 DNA: TGTGCCACACGGCTTTTGGCCGGGGAGCTGTTTTTT. Translating it yields CATRLLAGELFF.

This clonotype occurred many times. The chain employs TRBV30 and TRBJ1-5; 8 bases agree with TRBD1. The CDR3 covers 13 residues. CDR1 and CDR2 (germline): GTSNPN, SVGIG (reference sequence). J was trimmed by 7 bases and V by 0 bases; bases with no gene match: 2. CDR3 DNA sequence: TGTGCCTGGAGTGTGCACAGGGGGCAGCCCCAGCATTTT. It codes for CAWSVHRGQPQHF.

This clonotype turned up a few times. CDR3 loop: CASSSSGSSYNEQFF. The CDR3 nucleotides are TGTGCCAGCAGTTCTAGCGGGAGCTCCTACAATGAGCAGTTCTTC. The gene calls are TRBV12-3 or TRBV12-4 and TRBJ2-1; TRBD2 agrees at 10 bases. This CDR3 spans 15 amino acids. Losses at the gene ends were 4 bases for V and 0 bases for J; bases not matched to a gene: 0.

The V gene is TRBV6-2 or TRBV6-3, the J gene TRBJ2-1, with D hard to call. This CDR3 is 16 amino acids long. V dropped 6 bases and J dropped 0 bases, with 15 bases sitting between them. Germline V gives CDR1 MNHEY, CDR2 SVGEGT. The CDR3, as DNA: TGTGCCAGCAGCCCCCTCCCAACTATCTCCTACAATGAGCAGTTCTTC. Translation gives CASSPLPTISYNEQFF.

In this sample, this clonotype turned up a few times. The V and J genes are TRBV6-5 and TRBJ2-2, with D tentatively TRBD2 (5 bases). V dropped 8 bases and J dropped 6 bases, with 13 bases sitting between them. The CDR3 sequence is 13 residues long. Germline CDR1 is MNHEY and CDR2 is SVGAGI. CDR3 nucleotides: TGTGCCAGCTTGGCAGGAGGATCCGGGGAGCTGTTTTTT. As protein: CASLAGGSGELFF.

This clonotype was found a few times. The chain employs TRBV25-1 and TRBJ2-1; the D is unclear. The CDR3 has 15 amino acids. Trimming removed 0 bases at V and 1 base at J, with 7 bases between. Germline loops: CDR1 MGHDK, CDR2 SYGVNS. The CDR3 nucleotides are TGTGCCAGCAGTGAATACAGGCTATCCTACAATGAGCAGTTCTTC. Encoded protein: CASSEYRLSYNEQFF.

This rearrangement joins TRBV4-3 to TRBJ2-5; D unresolved. This CDR3 contains 14 residues. Trimming left V 1 base short and J 5 bases short, with 11 bases between. Germline CDR1 LGHNA, CDR2 YSLEER. Written as DNA, the CDR3 is TGCGCCAGCAGCCAAGTTAGAGTTGCGGAGACCCAGTACTTC. Translated: CASSQVRVAETQYF.

This rearrangement joins TRBV14 to TRBJ2-1; 11 positions agree with TRBD2. CDR1 and CDR2 (germline): SGHDN, FVKESK. The V and J ends lost 4 bases and 0 bases, in that order; junction bases with no gene match: 8. CDR3 length equals 18 residues. CDR3: CASSRLAGGLSSYNEQFF. CDR3 coding DNA: TGTGCCAGCAGCCGGCTAGCGGGAGGACTAAGCTCCTACAATGAGCAGTTCTTC.

This chain connects TRBV24-1 to TRBJ2-3; D gene ambiguous. Per germline, CDR1 KGHDR and CDR2 SFDVKD. This CDR3 has 13 residues. The V end lost 6 bases, the J end lost 4 bases, and 10 bases lay between the germline ends. The CDR3 sequence is CATSRPQADTQYF. CDR3 in DNA: TGTGCCACCAGTAGGCCTCAGGCAGATACGCAGTATTTT.

CDR3 sequence reads: CSARVWLLVVKDYGYTF. CDR3 DNA sequence: TGCAGTGCTAGAGTTTGGCTTTTGGTAGTTAAAGACTATGGCTACACCTTC. V gene TRBV20-1 combines with J gene TRBJ1-2; D gene uncertain. Trimming removed 1 base from V and 3 bases from J, with 21 bases in between. The germline V gene has CDR1 DFQATT and CDR2 SNEGSKA (reference sequence). The length of the CDR3 is 17 residues.

The chain carries TRBV12-2 and TRBJ1-1; the table gives TRBD1 as D, unverified against the DNA. TRBV12-2 is given as a pseudogene. This CDR3 region has 16 residues. CDR3 sequence: CASRVEGWQPNTEAFF. The CDR3 nucleotides read TGTGCAAGTCGCGTAGAGGGGTGGCAGCCGAACACTGAAGCTTTCTTT.

The chain combines TRBV10-2 with TRBJ2-5, with a weak D call TRBD2 (5 bases). Germline V CDR1 and CDR2: WSHSY, SAAADI. CDR3 length equals 13 residues. Trimming shortened V by 0 bases and J by 5 bases, and 7 bases separated the two germline ends. CDR3 in DNA: TGCGCCAGCAGTGAGTCGAGAGGGGAGACCCAGTACTTC. This encodes CASSESRGETQYF.

The genes are TRBV27 and TRBJ2-1; a possible D gene is TRBD2 (5 bases). Germline loops: CDR1 MNHEY, CDR2 SMNVEV (reference sequence). With 5 bases removed from V and 8 bases from J, the gap between germline ends came to 22 bases. There are 16 residues in the CDR3. CDR3 nucleotide sequence: TGTGCCAGCAGTACTGAGCGGTTTCTCCTCGGGGATGAGCAGTTCTTC. Amino acids: CASSTERFLLGDEQFF.